This paragraph covers one T cell receptor (beta chain) sequence. Its antigen is unknown. Germline-derived CDR1 and CDR2 are GTSNPN and SVGIG (reference sequence). The CDR3 consists of 15 residues. Trimming shortened V by 3 bases and J by 1 base, and 10 bases separated the two germline ends. The data were taken from a study of T cell responses to AZD1222 COVID-19 vaccine. Study details: It was second doses at about 4 or about 12 weeks that were pooled. Findings of the study overall: Donors were largely white British and mainly female; clonal diversity was possibly underestimated.

Clones were read by immunoSEQ multiplex PCR, and TCRdb kept only the in-frame ones, dropping some. The table shows about 140,000 clones, with 80% to 95% occurring only once. This chain links TRBV30 with TRBJ2-6, with a possible D match to TRBD1 (6 bases). The TCR sequence derives from an adult in good health. Sequenced material: peripheral blood, taken on day 0 of AZD1222 vaccination. The CDR3 sequence is CAWRRTGSGANVLTF. Here the CDR3 DNA reads TGTGCCTGGAGGAGAACAGGGTCTGGGGCCAACGTCCTGACTTTC. The full variable domain, in which reference TRBV30 and TRBJ2-6 provide the parts outside the CDR3, is SQTIHQWPATLVQPVGSPLSLECTVEGTSNPNLYWYRQAAGRGLQLLFYSVGIGQISSEVPQNLSASRPQDRQFILSSKKLLLSDSGFYLCAWRRTGSGANVLTFGAGSRLTVL.